The 8 T cell receptor beta chains reported below all come from one sample, sequenced in a study of a mutant IDH1 vaccine in newly diagnosed glioma. Measured with immunoSEQ multiplex PCR; TCRdb has only the in-frame clones, and not every one. The sample lists tens of thousands of clones; 75% to 90% were seen once. Time point in this sample: week 47, end of study. In the vaccine, a single dose held 300 ug of the mutant IDH1 20-mer peptide, along with topical imiquimod. These receptors' antigens are unknown. The sample here was PBMCs, taken from a glioma patient whose treatment included an IDH1 peptide vaccine. These receptors were collected from a man aged 35-49 years with glioma.

The V call is TRBV2, the J call TRBJ2-7, with TRBD2 matching 8 bases. This CDR3 region has 13 residues. V lost 6 bases to trimming and J lost 7 bases; unmatched junction nucleotides: 8. Looked up from germline, CDR1 is SNHLY and CDR2 is FYNNEI. CDR3 sequence reads: CASRSGTSWEQYF. The CDR3 DNA is TGTGCCAGCAGGTCCGGGACTAGTTGGGAGCAGTACTTC.

The chain combines TRBV19 with TRBJ1-5, with D perhaps TRBD1 (6 bases). V shed 6 bases and J shed 7 bases, with 16 bases lying between them. CDR3 size: 14 residues. The germline CDR1 and CDR2 sequences are LNHDA and SQIVND (reference sequence). The CDR3 DNA reads as TGTGCCAGTAGCCTGAACAGGGTGGGACAGCCCCAGCATTTT. Translation gives CASSLNRVGQPQHF.

This clone is a singleton in its sample. CDR3: CASSLYRVIYEQYF. CDR3 in DNA: TGTGCCAGCAGCTTGTACCGGGTTATCTACGAGCAGTACTTC. This chain joins TRBV5-5 and TRBJ2-7; no clear D. Germline CDR1 and CDR2: SGHKS and YYEKEE (reference sequence). CDR3 length: 14 amino acids. Trimming left V 1 base short and J 3 bases short, with 11 bases between.

This sequence joins TRBV5-5 and TRBJ2-1, with TRBD1 matching 8 bases. Germline V CDR1 and CDR2: SGHKS, YYEKEE (reference sequence). The CDR3 loop spans 16 amino acids. J gave up 3 bases and V 0 bases, and 5 bases lay outside the gene matches. The DNA for the CDR3 is TGTGCCAGCAGCTTGGACGGGACAGGAGACTACAATGAGCAGTTCTTC. Translated: CASSLDGTGDYNEQFF. Drawing the rest from reference TRBV5-5 and TRBJ2-1, the complete variable domain is DAGVTQSPTHLIKTRGQQVTLRCSPISGHKSVSWYQQVLGQGPQFIFQYYEKEERGRGNFPDRFSARQFPNYSSELNVNALLLGDSALYLCASSLDGTGDYNEQFFGPGTRLTVL.

CDR3 sequence: CASSSPRGGQSTDTQYF. The CDR3, as DNA: TGTGCCAGCAGCTCCCCGAGGGGCGGGCAGAGCACAGATACGCAGTATTTT. The genes are TRBV7-9 and TRBJ2-3; D assignment may be TRBD1 or TRBD2 (5 bases each). The V and J ends lost 4 bases and 0 bases respectively, with 17 bases between them. This CDR3 contains 17 residues. CDR1 and CDR2 from the germline V gene are SEHNR and FQNEAQ (reference sequence).

V and J are TRBV6-9 and TRBJ1-4; 7 bases match TRBD1. With V trimmed by 5 bases and J by 7 bases, 22 bases remained unmatched. This CDR3 has 19 amino acids. From germline, CDR1 is MNHGY and CDR2 SVAAGI. This CDR3 is CASSPMGAGGALKGEKLFF. For the CDR3, the DNA is TGTGCCAGCAGTCCCATGGGGGCAGGGGGGGCCCTCAAAGGTGAAAAACTGTTTTTT.

This rearrangement joins TRBV7-9 to TRBJ2-3; D is perhaps TRBD1 (6 bases). Trimming took off 1 base at V and 1 base at J, with 9 bases between the two ends. Germline CDR1 and CDR2: SEHNR and FQNEAQ (reference sequence). The CDR3 consists of 15 residues. DNA for the CDR3: TGTGCCAGCAGCTTAGTCTCAGGGGGCACAGATACGCAGTATTTT. It codes for CASSLVSGGTDTQYF.

This chain uses TRBV5-5 with TRBJ2-3, with D uncertain. CDR1 and CDR2 (germline): SGHKS, YYEKEE (reference sequence). This CDR3 has 11 residues. Trimming took off 3 bases at V and 6 bases at J, with 5 bases between the two ends. Here the CDR3 reads CASSSADTQYF. The CDR3 coding sequence is TGTGCCAGCAGCTCAGCCGATACGCAGTATTTT.